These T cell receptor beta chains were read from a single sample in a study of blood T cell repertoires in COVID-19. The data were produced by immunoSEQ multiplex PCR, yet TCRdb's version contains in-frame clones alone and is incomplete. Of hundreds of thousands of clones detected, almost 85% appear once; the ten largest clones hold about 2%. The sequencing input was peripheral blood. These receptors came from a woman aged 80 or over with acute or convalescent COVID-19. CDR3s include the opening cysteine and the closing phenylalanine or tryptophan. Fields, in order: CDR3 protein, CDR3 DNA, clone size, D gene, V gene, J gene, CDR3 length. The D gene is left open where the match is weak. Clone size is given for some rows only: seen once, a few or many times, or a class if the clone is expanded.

CDR3aa: CASSWDASGGTDTQYF
CDR3nt: TGTGCCAGCAGCTGGGACGCTAGCGGAGGCACAGATACGCAGTATTTT
abundance: NA
d_gene: TRBD2
v_gene: TRBV5-4
j_gene: TRBJ2-3
len: 16

CDR3aa: CSVGLAESGETQYF
CDR3nt: TGCAGCGTTGGTTTAGCGGAATCCGGAGAGACCCAGTACTTC
abundance: NA
d_gene: NA
v_gene: TRBV29-1
j_gene: TRBJ2-5
len: 14

CDR3aa: CAWSGGTFSAKNIQYF
CDR3nt: TGTGCCTGGAGTGGCGGGACTTTTTCGGCCAAAAACATTCAGTACTTC
abundance: NA
d_gene: NA
v_gene: TRBV30
j_gene: TRBJ2-4
len: 16

CDR3aa: CASNPGLITDTQYF
CDR3nt: TGTGCCAGCAACCCGGGACTGATCACAGATACGCAGTATTTT
abundance: NA
d_gene: NA
v_gene: TRBV25-1
j_gene: TRBJ2-3
len: 14

CDR3aa: CASTNDRGFNSPLHF
CDR3nt: TGTGCCAGCACCAACGACAGGGGATTTAATTCACCCCTCCACTTT
abundance: NA
d_gene: TRBD1
v_gene: TRBV6-5
j_gene: TRBJ1-6
len: 15

CDR3aa: CASSLTWTGRNIQYF
CDR3nt: TGTGCCAGCAGTTTGACTTGGACAGGAAGGAACATTCAGTACTTC
abundance: NA
d_gene: TRBD1
v_gene: TRBV6-5
j_gene: TRBJ2-4
len: 15

CDR3aa: CASSQGDRGRGGYTF
CDR3nt: TGCGCCAGCAGCCAAGGGGACAGGGGGCGAGGTGGCTACACCTTC
abundance: NA
d_gene: TRBD1
v_gene: TRBV4-3
j_gene: TRBJ1-2
len: 15

CDR3aa: CASSSGMASANSPLHF
CDR3nt: TGTGCCAGCAGCTCCGGGATGGCCAGCGCGAATTCACCCCTCCACTTT
abundance: few
d_gene: NA
v_gene: TRBV13
j_gene: TRBJ1-6
len: 16

CDR3aa: CASNKRTQGAQTQYF
CDR3nt: TGTGCCAGCAACAAACGGACACAGGGGGCGCAGACCCAGTACTTC
abundance: NA
d_gene: TRBD1
v_gene: TRBV2
j_gene: TRBJ2-5
len: 15

CDR3aa: CASSLAIYEQYF
CDR3nt: TGTGCCAGCAGCTTAGCCATCTACGAGCAGTACTTC
abundance: NA
d_gene: NA
v_gene: TRBV7-9
j_gene: TRBJ2-7
len: 12

CDR3aa: CAISAEADTQYF
CDR3nt: TGTGCCATCAGTGCGGAGGCAGATACGCAGTATTTT
abundance: NA
d_gene: NA
v_gene: TRBV10-3
j_gene: TRBJ2-3
len: 12

CDR3aa: CASSTKQGLDQPQHF
CDR3nt: TGTGCCAGCAGCACCAAACAGGGATTAGATCAGCCCCAGCATTTT
abundance: NA
d_gene: NA
v_gene: TRBV7-2
j_gene: TRBJ1-5
len: 15

CDR3aa: CASRIGLVAYEQYF
CDR3nt: TGTGCCAGCAGAATCGGACTAGTGGCCTACGAGCAGTACTTC
abundance: NA
d_gene: TRBD2
v_gene: TRBV6-5
j_gene: TRBJ2-7
len: 14

CDR3aa: CASSQDQGPEAFF
CDR3nt: TGCGCCAGCAGCCAAGATCAGGGCCCTGAAGCTTTCTTT
abundance: NA
d_gene: NA
v_gene: TRBV4-3
j_gene: TRBJ1-1
len: 13

CDR3aa: CASSYGGNTEAFF
CDR3nt: TGTGCCAGCAGTTACGGCGGGAACACTGAAGCTTTCTTT
abundance: NA
d_gene: NA
v_gene: TRBV6-2/TRBV6-3
j_gene: TRBJ1-1
len: 13

CDR3aa: CASSQDQRLAGGSNIQYF
CDR3nt: TGTGCCAGCAGCCAAGATCAGAGACTAGCGGGAGGGTCGAACATTCAGTACTTC
abundance: NA
d_gene: TRBD2
v_gene: TRBV4-2
j_gene: TRBJ2-4
len: 18

CDR3aa: CASSLGTGRNTEAFF
CDR3nt: TGTGCCAGCAGCTTAGGAACAGGGAGGAACACTGAAGCTTTCTTT
abundance: NA
d_gene: NA
v_gene: TRBV7-2
j_gene: TRBJ1-1
len: 15

CDR3aa: CSAQGEYGYTF
CDR3nt: TGCAGTGCCCAGGGGGAGTATGGCTACACCTTC
abundance: NA
d_gene: TRBD1
v_gene: TRBV20-1
j_gene: TRBJ1-2
len: 11

CDR3aa: CASSLGGAGANEKLFF
CDR3nt: TGTGCCAGCAGCTTGGGCGGGGCCGGGGCTAATGAAAAACTGTTTTTT
abundance: few
d_gene: NA
v_gene: TRBV5-8
j_gene: TRBJ1-4
len: 16

CDR3aa: CASSQGTPSTDTQYF
CDR3nt: TGTGCCAGCTCACAGGGGACTCCTAGCACAGATACGCAGTATTTT
abundance: NA
d_gene: NA
v_gene: TRBV18
j_gene: TRBJ2-3
len: 15

CDR3aa: CASSFSLNIQYF
CDR3nt: TGTGCCAGCAGCTTCTCACTTAACATTCAGTACTTC
abundance: NA
d_gene: NA
v_gene: TRBV5-5
j_gene: TRBJ2-4
len: 12

CDR3aa: CASSLIAGAKNEQFF
CDR3nt: TGCGCCAGCAGCTTGATAGCGGGAGCGAAGAATGAGCAGTTCTTC
abundance: NA
d_gene: TRBD2
v_gene: TRBV5-1
j_gene: TRBJ2-1
len: 15

CDR3aa: CASFDWTGGLDEQFF
CDR3nt: TGTGCCAGCTTCGACTGGACAGGGGGCTTAGATGAGCAGTTCTTC
abundance: NA
d_gene: TRBD1
v_gene: TRBV6-5
j_gene: TRBJ2-1
len: 15

CDR3aa: CASSQASVEQFF
CDR3nt: TGTGCCAGCAGCCAAGCTTCGGTTGAGCAGTTCTTC
abundance: NA
d_gene: NA
v_gene: TRBV3-1/TRBV3-2
j_gene: TRBJ2-1
len: 12

CDR3aa: CASSTTGGSNYGYTF
CDR3nt: TGTGCCAGCAGCACAACAGGGGGCTCTAACTATGGCTACACCTTC
abundance: NA
d_gene: TRBD1
v_gene: TRBV5-6
j_gene: TRBJ1-2
len: 15

CDR3aa: CASSTNAFDSNEKLFF
CDR3nt: TGTGCCAGTAGTACCAACGCCTTCGACAGTAATGAAAAACTGTTTTTT
abundance: few
d_gene: NA
v_gene: TRBV19
j_gene: TRBJ1-4
len: 16

CDR3aa: CASSLVHFTGYNSPLHF
CDR3nt: TGTGCCAGCAGCTTAGTTCATTTTACAGGGTATAATTCACCCCTCCACTTT
abundance: NA
d_gene: NA
v_gene: TRBV11-2
j_gene: TRBJ1-6
len: 17

CDR3aa: CASMRGQGAPNTEAFF
CDR3nt: TGCGCCAGTATGCGGGGTCAGGGGGCCCCGAACACTGAAGCTTTCTTT
abundance: NA
d_gene: TRBD1
v_gene: TRBV5-1
j_gene: TRBJ1-1
len: 16

CDR3aa: CAISESFGPAGGSSNIQYF
CDR3nt: TGTGCCATCAGTGAGTCGTTTGGTCCAGCGGGGGGGTCATCAAACATTCAGTACTTC
abundance: NA
d_gene: TRBD2
v_gene: TRBV10-3
j_gene: TRBJ2-4
len: 19

CDR3aa: CASSLLPGDYGYTF
CDR3nt: TGTGCCAGCAGCTTACTCCCAGGGGACTATGGCTACACCTTC
abundance: NA
d_gene: NA
v_gene: TRBV7-8
j_gene: TRBJ1-2
len: 14

CDR3aa: CASIFGGSMNTEAFF
CDR3nt: TGTGCCAGCATCTTCGGGGGGAGCATGAACACTGAAGCTTTCTTT
abundance: once
d_gene: NA
v_gene: TRBV21-1
j_gene: TRBJ1-1
len: 15

CDR3aa: CASSQRSPATNEKLFF
CDR3nt: TGTGCCAGCTCACAAAGGAGCCCTGCAACTAATGAAAAACTGTTTTTT
abundance: once
d_gene: NA
v_gene: TRBV18
j_gene: TRBJ1-4
len: 16

CDR3aa: CASSPLAGGLETQYF
CDR3nt: TGCGCCAGCAGCCCTTTAGCGGGGGGGCTGGAGACCCAGTACTTC
abundance: NA
d_gene: TRBD2
v_gene: TRBV4-1
j_gene: TRBJ2-5
len: 15

CDR3aa: CASTASGMIKNTGELFF
CDR3nt: TGTGCCAGTACGGCTAGCGGGATGATTAAGAACACCGGGGAGCTGTTTTTT
abundance: NA
d_gene: TRBD2
v_gene: TRBV19
j_gene: TRBJ2-2
len: 17

CDR3aa: CASSEQGWQPQHF
CDR3nt: TGTGCCAGCAGTGAACAGGGGTGGCAGCCCCAGCATTTT
abundance: NA
d_gene: NA
v_gene: TRBV25-1
j_gene: TRBJ1-5
len: 13

CDR3aa: CASSLLTGTTNEKLFF
CDR3nt: TGTGCCAGCAGCCTTCTGACAGGGACAACTAATGAAAAACTGTTTTTT
abundance: NA
d_gene: TRBD1
v_gene: TRBV28
j_gene: TRBJ1-4
len: 16

CDR3aa: CASSLGRYEQYF
CDR3nt: TGCGCCAGCAGCTTAGGCAGGTACGAGCAGTACTTC
abundance: few
d_gene: NA
v_gene: TRBV5-1
j_gene: TRBJ2-7
len: 12

CDR3aa: CASSSWTVGAGTPLHF
CDR3nt: TGTGCCAGCAGCTCGTGGACAGTTGGCGCGGGCACCCCCCTCCACTTT
abundance: few
d_gene: NA
v_gene: TRBV7-2
j_gene: TRBJ1-6
len: 16

CDR3aa: CASSHTGQLTGELFF
CDR3nt: TGCGCCAGCAGCCATACAGGGCAGCTAACCGGGGAGCTGTTTTTT
abundance: NA
d_gene: NA
v_gene: TRBV5-1
j_gene: TRBJ2-2
len: 15

CDR3aa: CASSPSGGSTDTQYF
CDR3nt: TGTGCCAGCAGCCCTAGCGGGGGAAGCACAGATACGCAGTATTTT
abundance: NA
d_gene: TRBD2
v_gene: TRBV5-4
j_gene: TRBJ2-3
len: 15

CDR3aa: CASSSSTPRLVPYEQYF
CDR3nt: TGTGCCAGCAGCTCGAGCACCCCACGACTAGTCCCCTACGAGCAGTACTTC
abundance: NA
d_gene: NA
v_gene: TRBV7-3
j_gene: TRBJ2-7
len: 17

CDR3aa: CASSRDYSGNTIYF
CDR3nt: TGTGCCAGCAGCCGGGACTACTCTGGAAACACCATATATTTT
abundance: NA
d_gene: NA
v_gene: TRBV14
j_gene: TRBJ1-3
len: 14

CDR3aa: CSVENTGMYTEAFF
CDR3nt: TGCAGCGTTGAAAATACAGGGATGTACACTGAAGCTTTCTTT
abundance: NA
d_gene: NA
v_gene: TRBV29-1
j_gene: TRBJ1-1
len: 14

CDR3aa: CASSLKTQPYEQYF
CDR3nt: TGTGCCAGCTCACTGAAGACACAACCCTACGAGCAGTACTTC
abundance: NA
d_gene: NA
v_gene: TRBV18
j_gene: TRBJ2-7
len: 14

CDR3aa: CASSGARDTGNSPLHF
CDR3nt: TGTGCCAGCAGCGGGGCCAGGGACACAGGAAATTCACCCCTCCACTTT
abundance: NA
d_gene: NA
v_gene: TRBV2
j_gene: TRBJ1-6
len: 16

CDR3aa: CASSTGTGGYTGELFF
CDR3nt: TGTGCCAGCAGCACCGGGACAGGGGGCTACACCGGGGAGCTGTTTTTT
abundance: few
d_gene: TRBD1
v_gene: TRBV2
j_gene: TRBJ2-2
len: 16

CDR3aa: CASSYSLNGEQYF
CDR3nt: TGTGCCAGCAGTTACTCTTTAAACGGGGAGCAGTACTTC
abundance: NA
d_gene: NA
v_gene: TRBV6-2/TRBV6-3
j_gene: TRBJ2-7
len: 13

CDR3aa: CASSTNNQPQHF
CDR3nt: TGTGCCAGCAGTACAAACAATCAGCCCCAGCATTTT
abundance: few
d_gene: NA
v_gene: TRBV27
j_gene: TRBJ1-5
len: 12